Following are 26 T cell receptor beta chains from one sample sequenced in a study of shared clonotypes between healthy human individuals. The assay was immunoSEQ multiplex PCR, and TCRdb's table has in-frame clones only and misses some. The sample holds over 1.4 million clones, about 96% seen once. The source material was naive CD4+ T cells sorted from blood. Documented subset: CD45RA+ positively selected. The receptor set was obtained from a young man in good health.

The chain joins TRBV9 to TRBJ1-3; TRBD1 matches at 7 bases. The CDR3 totals 17 residues. CDR1 SGDLS and CDR2 YYNGEE come from the germline V gene. V lost 0 bases to trimming and J lost 4 bases; unmatched junction nucleotides: 10. CDR3 in DNA: TGTGCCAGCAGCGTAGCTGCGGACAGGTTAAGCGGAAACACCATATATTTT. This encodes CASSVAADRLSGNTIYF.

The chain has TRBV18 and TRBJ2-3; maybe TRBD2 (5 bases). Germline V gene sequence: CDR1 KGHSH, CDR2 LQKENI. The CDR3 is made up of 13 amino acids. V lost 4 bases, J lost 4 bases, and 9 bases lay in between. CDR3 protein: CASSLRGSDTQYF. The CDR3 nucleotides read TGTGCCAGCTCACTACGGGGTTCAGATACGCAGTATTTT.

This chain links TRBV7-9 with TRBJ1-5, with D unclear. Germline CDR1 SEHNR, CDR2 FQNEAQ (reference sequence). This CDR3 contains 17 residues. Trimming took off 1 base at V and 0 bases at J, with 13 bases between the two ends. CDR3 sequence reads: CASSLGRTANSNQPQHF. CDR3 DNA: TGTGCCAGCAGCTTAGGCCGGACCGCCAATAGCAATCAGCCCCAGCATTTT.

Regarding this clone: The same CDR3 also results from other DNA sequences found in this sample. The rearrangement joins TRBV19 to TRBJ2-7, with TRBD2 matching 7 bases. CDR3 length: 14 amino acids. Per the germline V gene, CDR1 is LNHDA and CDR2 is SQIVND (reference sequence). The junction had 5 bases not matched to a gene; V was cut back by 6 bases and J by 0 bases. The CDR3 protein is CASSPGGSSYEQYF. The CDR3 DNA follows: TGTGCCAGTAGCCCAGGCGGGAGCTCCTACGAGCAGTACTTC.

The chain recombines TRBV10-2 with TRBJ2-7, with 11 bases lining up with TRBD2. The CDR3 runs 15 residues. CDR1 and CDR2 (germline): WSHSY, SAAADI. The ends lost 5 bases at V and 1 base at J; junction bases unmatched: 4. Here the CDR3 DNA reads TGCGCCAGCAGTTCGCTAGCGGGAGGTTCCTACGAGCAGTACTTC. It is translated as CASSSLAGGSYEQYF.

The J gene is TRBJ2-7, the V gene TRBV7-9; D may match TRBD1 or TRBD2 (5 bases each). This CDR3 is built from 14 residues. Germline V gives CDR1 SEHNR, CDR2 FQNEAQ (reference sequence). V shed 3 bases and J shed 0 bases, with 9 bases lying between them. CDR3 in DNA: TGTGCCAGCAGCTTGGGGACGGTCTCCTACGAGCAGTACTTC. It codes for CASSLGTVSYEQYF.

This clone was observed a single time. The chain has TRBV19 and TRBJ1-5, with TRBD1 as a possible D gene (6 bases). Germline CDR1 LNHDA, CDR2 SQIVND (reference sequence). This CDR3 is built from 15 residues. V dropped 4 bases and J dropped 5 bases, with 15 bases sitting between them. As DNA, the CDR3 is TGTGCCAGTAGTACAAGCCACAGGGTTGATCAGCCCCAGCATTTT. Translating gives CASSTSHRVDQPQHF.

This chain connects TRBV6-1 to TRBJ2-7, with D possibly TRBD1 on 6 matching bases. Trimming removed 4 bases at V and 4 bases at J, with 17 bases between. The V gene's germline CDR1 is MNHNS and CDR2 SASEGT. This CDR3 contains 15 residues. The CDR3 region is CASSATTGQPYEQYF. The CDR3 DNA reads TGTGCCAGCAGTGCAACTACCGGACAGCCATACGAGCAGTACTTC.

The genes are TRBV27 and TRBJ2-2, with 8 bases aligning to TRBD2. CDR1 is MNHEY, CDR2 SMNVEV, per germline (reference sequence). This CDR3 has 15 residues. Trimming cost V 2 bases and J 5 bases; bases outside gene matches: 4. DNA of the CDR3: TGTGCCAGCAGTTTAGCGGGAGGTCTTACCGGGGAGCTGTTTTTT. This gives the protein CASSLAGGLTGELFF.

This sequence joins TRBV7-9 and TRBJ1-5; TRBD1 matches at 9 bases. CDR1 and CDR2 (germline): SEHNR, FQNEAQ (reference sequence). V was clipped by 6 bases and J by 5 bases; unmatched bases: 11. This CDR3 comprises 16 residues. The CDR3 is CASRGPGTGPHQPQHF. The CDR3 region has the DNA TGTGCCAGCAGAGGACCGGGGACAGGGCCCCATCAGCCCCAGCATTTT.

The CDR3 here is CASSQEDRQMNTEAFF. The CDR3 DNA follows: TGTGCCAGCAGCCAAGAAGATCGACAGATGAACACTGAAGCTTTCTTT. J is TRBJ1-1 and V is TRBV4-2, with D perhaps TRBD1 (5 bases). The CDR3 has 16 residues. V shed 0 bases and J shed 0 bases, with 11 bases lying between them. Germline V gene lookup returns CDR1 LGHNA and CDR2 YNFKEQ.

The chain uses TRBV19 and TRBJ1-3, with unresolved D. Between the trimmed V and J ends, which lost 3 bases and 4 bases, there was a span of 10 bases. CDR1 and CDR2 from the germline V gene are LNHDA and SQIVND (reference sequence). The CDR3 contains 14 residues. CDR3 DNA: TGTGCCAGTAGTATGGATGGCCTGGGAAACACCATATATTTT. Residues: CASSMDGLGNTIYF.

The V gene is TRBV7-2, the J gene TRBJ2-1; a weak D match, TRBD1 (5 bases). In germline, CDR1 is SGHTA, CDR2 FQGNSA. This CDR3 is built from 14 residues. V was trimmed by 2 bases and J by 7 bases, leaving 12 bases between them. CDR3: CASSLQVGRNEQFF. Written as DNA, the CDR3 is TGTGCCAGCAGCTTACAGGTGGGGCGGAATGAGCAGTTCTTC.

This clone came up once. J is TRBJ1-5 and V is TRBV27; D may be TRBD1 (5 bases). Germline V CDR1 and CDR2: MNHEY, SMNVEV (reference sequence). V was shortened by 0 bases and J by 10 bases, with 13 bases between the two germline ends. The CDR3 consists of 14 residues. The CDR3 region is CASSLSRGLGPQHF. CDR3 nucleotide sequence: TGTGCCAGCAGTTTATCGAGGGGCTTGGGACCCCAGCATTTT.

The V gene is TRBV5-1, the J gene TRBJ2-3; D ambiguous. The CDR3 is 14 amino acids. The germline V gene encodes CDR1 SGHRS and CDR2 YFSETQ. V was trimmed by 0 bases and J by 3 bases, leaving 8 bases between them. CDR3 region: CASSLGGETDTQYF. The CDR3 DNA reads TGCGCCAGCAGCTTGGGGGGTGAAACAGATACGCAGTATTTT.

This chain joins TRBV7-8 and TRBJ1-1; no clear D gene. CDR1 SGHVS and CDR2 FQNEAQ come from the germline V gene. The CDR3 is made up of 15 amino acids. V was trimmed by 1 base and J by 2 bases, leaving 11 bases between them. DNA for the CDR3: TGTGCCAGCAGCTTAGGCTCTTCGCTTAACACTGAAGCTTTCTTT. Translation: CASSLGSSLNTEAFF.

This chain joins TRBV6-9 and TRBJ2-7; no clear D. Between the trimmed V and J ends, which lost 11 bases and 1 base, there was a span of 18 bases. In germline, CDR1 is MNHGY, CDR2 SVAAGI. The CDR3 contains 14 residues. The CDR3 DNA reads as TGTGCCGGGAAAAGCTCACTCAGTTCCTACGAGCAGTACTTC. It is translated as CAGKSSLSSYEQYF.

The V gene is TRBV13, the J gene TRBJ2-2; 7 positions agree with TRBD2. Trimming cost V 4 bases and J 3 bases; bases outside gene matches: 5. Per germline, CDR1 PRHDT and CDR2 FYEKMQ (reference sequence). This CDR3 comprises 15 residues. For the CDR3, the DNA is TGTGCCAGCAGCTGGGGAGGGACCTACACCGGGGAGCTGTTTTTT. Amino acid sequence: CASSWGGTYTGELFF.

Only one count was recorded for this clone. The gene calls are TRBV19 and TRBJ1-1, with TRBD1 as a possible D gene (5 bases). Germline V gives CDR1 LNHDA, CDR2 SQIVND (reference sequence). The ends were cut back, 1 base at V and 1 base at J, with 10 bases in the middle. The CDR3 spans 15 residues. DNA for the CDR3: TGTGCCAGTAGTATAGTAGGGGTCCCGAACACTGAAGCTTTCTTT. Translated: CASSIVGVPNTEAFF.

The rearrangement uses TRBV9 and TRBJ2-7; 14 bases are a match to TRBD2. In germline, CDR1 is SGDLS, CDR2 YYNGEE. The J segment lost 3 bases and the V segment lost 0 bases, leaving 5 bases of the junction unmatched. This CDR3 contains 17 residues. CDR3 in amino acids: CASSVEAGTSGSYEQYF. The CDR3 nucleotides are TGTGCCAGCAGCGTAGAGGCGGGGACTAGCGGGAGCTACGAGCAGTACTTC.

This chain joins TRBV4-3 and TRBJ1-5; D is ambiguous. Germline V gene lookup returns CDR1 LGHNA and CDR2 YSLEER. The CDR3 is 15 amino acids. V lost 5 bases and J lost 4, with 15 bases in between. Written as DNA, the CDR3 is TGCGCCAGCAGCGCCTCAATAACCTTTAATCAGCCCCAGCATTTT. Its protein is CASSASITFNQPQHF.

The J gene is TRBJ1-4, the V gene TRBV5-6, with D unclear. Per the germline V gene, CDR1 is SGHDT and CDR2 is YYEEEE. Trimming shortened V by 2 bases and J by 0 bases, and 8 bases separated the two germline ends. The CDR3 loop spans 15 amino acids. In nucleotides, the CDR3 is TGTGCCAGCAGCTTCCGGCCGTCAACTAATGAAAAACTGTTTTTT. This codes for CASSFRPSTNEKLFF.

Comments on this clone: Other nucleotide sequences from this sample produce the same CDR3. This sequence joins TRBV6-5 and TRBJ2-5; 8 bases line up with TRBD2. Trimming took 4 bases from V and 5 from J; bases not matched to a gene: 3. This CDR3 has 13 residues. Germline V lookup: CDR1 MNHEY, CDR2 SVGAGI. CDR3 sequence (DNA): TGTGCCAGCAGTTCACCGGGGGGGGAGACCCAGTACTTC. This encodes CASSSPGGETQYF.

The chain uses TRBV9 and TRBJ1-1, with 7 bases identical to TRBD1. V trimming: 4 bases; J trimming: 12 bases; junction bases outside the gene matches: 15. The CDR3 consists of 14 residues. The germline V gene has CDR1 SGDLS and CDR2 YYNGEE. The CDR3 loop reads CASSTARQGKITFF. The CDR3, as DNA: TGTGCCAGCAGCACCGCCCGACAGGGAAAGATAACTTTCTTT. The whole variable domain, remainder taken from reference TRBV9 and TRBJ1-1, is DSGVTQTPKHLITATGQRVTLRCSPRSGDLSVYWYQQSLDQGLQFLIQYYNGEERAKGNILERFSAQQFPDLHSELNLSSLELGDSALYFCASSTARQGKITFFGQGTRLTVV.

The chain is built from TRBV11-3 and TRBJ2-1; possible D gene TRBD2, 7 bases. The germline V and J ends were trimmed by 1 base and 3 bases, with 13 bases remaining between them. The CDR3 extends over 16 amino acids. Looked up from germline, CDR1 is SGHNT and CDR2 is YENEEA. The CDR3 spells CASSLAGGGGYNEQFF. CDR3 in DNA: TGTGCCAGCAGCTTAGCGGGGGGAGGGGGCTACAATGAGCAGTTCTTC.

V and J are TRBV2 and TRBJ1-5; D might be TRBD1 (6 bases). Germline CDR1 and CDR2: SNHLY and FYNNEI. Trimming shortened V by 5 bases and J by 4 bases, and 12 bases separated the two germline ends. The CDR3 length is 14 residues. CDR3 protein: CASSTDSINQPQHF. In DNA, the CDR3 is TGTGCCAGCAGTACGGACAGTATTAATCAGCCCCAGCATTTT.